This T cell receptor beta chain was recorded in a study of blood T cell repertoires in COVID-19. TCRdb keeps only in-frame clones here, not all; method: immunoSEQ multiplex PCR. This table has 200,000 to 250,000 clones, roughly 80% appearing once. A single count supports this clone. From germline, CDR1 is SGHRS and CDR2 YFSETQ. V lost 4 bases, J lost 5 bases, and 18 bases lay in between. This CDR3 contains 15 residues. Sequencing input: peripheral blood. The sequence came from a woman aged 18-35 years with acute or convalescent COVID-19. This chain uses TRBV5-1 with TRBJ2-5; D may match TRBD1 or TRBD2 (5 bases each). CDR3 bases: TGCGCCAGCAGCCTGGAGGTAGGGGTTGGGGAGACCCAGTACTTC. Amino acid sequence: CASSLEVGVGETQYF.